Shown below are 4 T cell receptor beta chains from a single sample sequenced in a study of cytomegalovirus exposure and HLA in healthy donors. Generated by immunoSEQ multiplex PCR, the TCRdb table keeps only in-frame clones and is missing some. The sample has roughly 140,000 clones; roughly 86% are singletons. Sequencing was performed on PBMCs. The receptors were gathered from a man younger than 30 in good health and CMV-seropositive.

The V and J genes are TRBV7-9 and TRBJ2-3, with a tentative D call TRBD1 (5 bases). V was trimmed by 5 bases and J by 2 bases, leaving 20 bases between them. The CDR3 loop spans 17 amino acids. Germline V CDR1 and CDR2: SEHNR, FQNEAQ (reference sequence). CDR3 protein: CASSRPGDSSDTDTQYF. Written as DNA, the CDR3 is TGTGCCAGCAGCCGACCCGGAGACAGCTCCGACACAGATACGCAGTATTTT.

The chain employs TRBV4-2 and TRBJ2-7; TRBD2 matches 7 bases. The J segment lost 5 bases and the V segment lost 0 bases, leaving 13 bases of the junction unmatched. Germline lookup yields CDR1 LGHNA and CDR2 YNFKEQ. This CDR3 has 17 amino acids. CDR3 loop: CASSQEGGLALQDEQYF. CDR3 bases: TGTGCCAGCAGCCAAGAGGGGGGGTTAGCCCTACAAGACGAGCAGTACTTC.

This CDR3 reads CASSQQTGEGGYTF. The CDR3 DNA follows: TGTGCCAGCAGCCAACAGACAGGGGAGGGTGGCTACACCTTC. The chain links TRBV9 to TRBJ1-2; 8 bases match TRBD1. This CDR3 has 14 residues. Trimming took 4 bases from V and 7 from J; bases not matched to a gene: 9. Germline values: CDR1 SGDLS, CDR2 YYNGEE.

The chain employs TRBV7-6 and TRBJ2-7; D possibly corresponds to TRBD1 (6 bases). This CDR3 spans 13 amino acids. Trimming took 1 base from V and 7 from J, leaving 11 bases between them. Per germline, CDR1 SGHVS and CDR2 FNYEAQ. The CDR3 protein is CASSLGSTGEQYF. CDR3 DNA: TGTGCCAGCAGCTTAGGCTCCACAGGGGAGCAGTACTTC.